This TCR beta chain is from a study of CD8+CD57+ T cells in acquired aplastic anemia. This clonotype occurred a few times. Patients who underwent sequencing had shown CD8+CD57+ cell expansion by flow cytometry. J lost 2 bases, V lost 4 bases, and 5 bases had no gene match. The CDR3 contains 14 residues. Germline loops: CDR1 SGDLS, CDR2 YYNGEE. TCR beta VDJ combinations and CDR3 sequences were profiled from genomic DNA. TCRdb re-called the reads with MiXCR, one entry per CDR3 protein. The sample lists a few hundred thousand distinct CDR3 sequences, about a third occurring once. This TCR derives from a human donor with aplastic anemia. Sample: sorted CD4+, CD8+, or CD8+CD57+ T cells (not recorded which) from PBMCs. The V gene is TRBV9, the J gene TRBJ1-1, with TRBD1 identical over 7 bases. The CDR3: CASSYEGANTEAFF. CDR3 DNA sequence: TGTGCCAGCAGCTATGAGGGGGCAAACACTGAAGCTTTCTTT.